One sample yielded the 17 T cell receptor beta chains listed below, sequenced in a study of blood T cell repertoires in COVID-19. Generated by immunoSEQ multiplex PCR, the TCRdb table keeps only in-frame clones and is missing some. The repertoire has about 350,000 clones, around nine tenths of them found once; the top ten carry over 3.5%. The sample consisted of peripheral blood. The receptors shown here come from a woman in her sixties or seventies with COVID-19, enrolled during active disease.

The chain links TRBV28 to TRBJ2-7; 7 bases match TRBD2. Looked up from germline, CDR1 is MDHEN and CDR2 is SYDVKM. V gave up 6 bases and J gave up 5 bases; unmatched junction bases: 7. This CDR3 has 13 amino acids. CDR3 bases: TGTGCCAGCAGCCATGGGGGGGGTAACGAGCAGTACTTC. Translation gives CASSHGGGNEQYF. The full variable domain, completed using reference TRBV28 and TRBJ2-7, is DVKVTQSSRYLVKRTGEKVFLECVQDMDHENMFWYRQDPGLGLRLIYFSYDVKMKEKGDIPEGYSVSREKKERFSLILESASTNQTSMYLCASSHGGGNEQYFGPGTRLTVT.

This chain joins TRBV5-5 and TRBJ1-1, with D possibly being TRBD1 (6 bases). The CDR3 extends over 13 amino acids. CDR1 and CDR2 from the germline V gene are SGHKS and YYEKEE (reference sequence). Trimming took 5 bases from V and 4 from J, leaving 12 bases between them. Here the CDR3 reads CASSRTEFTEAFF. The DNA of the CDR3 is TGTGCCAGCAGTAGGACAGAATTCACTGAAGCTTTCTTT.

The J gene is TRBJ1-4, the V gene TRBV5-4; 8 nucleotides align to TRBD1. Per germline, CDR1 SGHNT and CDR2 YYREEE (reference sequence). This CDR3 spans 17 amino acids. Trimming took 4 bases from V and 0 from J; bases not matched to a gene: 8. CDR3 coding DNA: TGTGCCAGCAGCGCCCGGGACAGGCCTGCAACTAATGAAAAACTGTTTTTT. The encoded protein is CASSARDRPATNEKLFF.

The chain has TRBV5-6 and TRBJ1-6; D gene unclear. V lost 2 bases, J lost 10 bases, and 7 bases lay in between. This CDR3 has 12 amino acids. The germline CDR1 and CDR2 sequences are SGHDT and YYEEEE. The CDR3: CASSLARSPLHF. The CDR3 nucleotides read TGTGCCAGCAGCTTAGCCCGGTCACCCCTCCACTTT.

This sequence joins TRBV5-4 and TRBJ2-7; TRBD1 matches at 12 bases. The CDR3 contains 15 residues. V was pared by 4 bases and J by 3 bases, with 5 bases of the junction left unmatched. Germline CDR1 reads SGHNT; CDR2 reads YYREEE (reference sequence). CDR3 sequence: CASSPGTGGFYEQYF. The CDR3 DNA is TGTGCCAGCAGCCCCGGGACAGGGGGCTTCTACGAGCAGTACTTC.

V and J are TRBV10-3 and TRBJ1-6; a possible D gene is TRBD1 (6 bases). V shed 4 bases and J shed 10 bases, with 14 bases lying between them. The CDR3 runs 14 residues. The V gene's germline CDR1 is ENHRY and CDR2 SYGVKD. The CDR3 here is CAISATQGDSPLHF. In DNA, the CDR3 is TGTGCCATCAGTGCCACACAGGGTGACTCACCCCTCCACTTT.

The V gene is TRBV18, the J gene TRBJ1-6; 9 bases agree with TRBD1. CDR1 is KGHSH and CDR2 is LQKENI in the germline V gene. This CDR3 is 16 amino acids long. Trimming took 6 bases from V and 6 from J; bases not matched to a gene: 9. DNA of the CDR3: TGTGCCAGCTCCCCGGGACAGGGTCTTCCTAATTCACCCCTCCACTTT. Amino acid sequence: CASSPGQGLPNSPLHF.

This clone came up once. V usage is TRBV3-1 (or the pseudogene TRBV3-2) and J usage is TRBJ2-1; TRBD2 matches 10 bases. V gave up 2 bases and J gave up 4 bases; unmatched junction bases: 14. CDR1 LGHDT and CDR2 YNNKEL come from the germline V gene (reference sequence). The CDR3 covers 19 residues. In DNA, the CDR3 is TGTGCCAGCAGCCAAAGAGACAGGGTAAGGACTAGCGGATACAATGAGCAGTTCTTC. Protein sequence: CASSQRDRVRTSGYNEQFF.

The chain is built from TRBV28 and TRBJ1-1; TRBD1 might be the D (5 bases). The CDR3 is 14 amino acids. V gave up 7 bases and J gave up 6 bases, with 18 bases separating them. Germline V gives CDR1 MDHEN, CDR2 SYDVKM. This CDR3 is CASTAGGVWSEAFF. The CDR3, as DNA: TGTGCCAGCACTGCGGGGGGGGTGTGGTCTGAAGCTTTCTTT. The full variable domain, in which reference TRBV28 and TRBJ1-1 provide the parts outside the CDR3, is DVKVTQSSRYLVKRTGEKVFLECVQDMDHENMFWYRQDPGLGLRLIYFSYDVKMKEKGDIPEGYSVSREKKERFSLILESASTNQTSMYLCASTAGGVWSEAFFGQGTRLTVV.

This rearrangement joins TRBV6-5 to TRBJ1-3; D uncertain. V lost 2 bases, J lost 0 bases, and 11 bases lay in between. Germline lookup yields CDR1 MNHEY and CDR2 SVGAGI. This CDR3 contains 16 residues. CDR3 bases: TGTGCCAGCAGTTACGACCGGAGTAACTCTGGAAACACCATATATTTT. Translating gives CASSYDRSNSGNTIYF.

The chain has TRBV28 and TRBJ1-2; 7 bases match TRBD1. The CDR3 is 14 amino acids. V lost 6 bases, J lost 8 bases, and 12 bases stayed unmatched. Germline V gene sequence: CDR1 MDHEN, CDR2 SYDVKM. CDR3: CASRVQGTTRGYTF. The DNA of the CDR3 is TGTGCCAGCAGGGTACAGGGGACGACTCGGGGCTACACCTTC.

The chain employs TRBV10-2 and TRBJ1-5; D may be TRBD1 (6 bases). The CDR3 is made up of 15 amino acids. The V end lost 0 bases, the J end lost 3 bases, and 9 bases lay between the germline ends. Germline loops: CDR1 WSHSY, CDR2 SAAADI. The CDR3, as DNA: TGCGCCAGCAGTGAGTCGGGGGGGGCCAATCAGCCCCAGCATTTT. Encoded protein: CASSESGGANQPQHF.

The DNA for the CDR3 is TGTGCCAGCAGCGAGGGGGAAGGAAATTCACCCCTCCACTTT. Its protein is CASSEGEGNSPLHF. V and J are TRBV9 and TRBJ1-6; the D gene is possibly TRBD1 (6 bases). Trimming stripped 3 bases from V and 7 bases from J, with 11 bases between. CDR1 and CDR2 (germline): SGDLS, YYNGEE. The CDR3 totals 14 residues.

V usage is TRBV5-8 and J usage is TRBJ1-2; D gene unclear. The V gene lost 0 bases and the J gene lost 4 bases, with 10 bases spanning the gap. The CDR3 is made up of 14 amino acids. Germline V gives CDR1 SGHTS, CDR2 YDEGEE. The CDR3 region is CASSLDRPLYGYTF. As DNA, the CDR3 is TGTGCCAGCAGCTTGGACAGACCCCTCTATGGCTACACCTTC. Together with reference TRBV5-8 and TRBJ1-2, the CDR3 gives the full variable domain: EAGVTQSPTHLIKTRGQQATLRCSPISGHTSVYWYQQALGLGLQFLLWYDEGEERNRGNFPPRFSGRQFPNYSSELNVNALELEDSALYLCASSLDRPLYGYTFGSGTRLTVV.

This sequence joins TRBV3-1 (or the pseudogene TRBV3-2) and TRBJ1-5; D perhaps matches TRBD1 (5 bases). With 3 bases removed from V and 0 bases from J, the gap between germline ends came to 21 bases. Per the germline V gene, CDR1 is LGHDT and CDR2 is YNNKEL (reference sequence). The CDR3 is 19 amino acids. The CDR3 sequence: CASSQGLSGGTHSNQPQHF. As DNA, the CDR3 is TGTGCCAGCAGCCAGGGATTATCGGGAGGGACCCATAGCAATCAGCCCCAGCATTTT.

The V gene is TRBV18, the J gene TRBJ2-1, with 7 bases aligning to TRBD1. The CDR3 runs to 15 residues. Germline V lookup: CDR1 KGHSH, CDR2 LQKENI. Trimming cost V 0 bases and J 6 bases; bases outside gene matches: 5. The CDR3 region is CASSPPINRGNEQFF. As DNA, the CDR3 is TGTGCCAGCTCACCACCGATTAACAGGGGCAATGAGCAGTTCTTC.

This chain connects TRBV5-1 to TRBJ1-1; D ambiguous. From germline, CDR1 is SGHRS and CDR2 YFSETQ. This CDR3 has 13 residues. V lost 3 bases to trimming and J lost 4 bases, with 10 bases between them. The CDR3 DNA sequence: TGCGCCAGCAGCTCGGGGAGGAGCACTGAAGCTTTCTTT. It specifies CASSSGRSTEAFF.